The T cell receptor beta chain described here comes from a study of identifying expanded T cells in peripheral blood. Whole-study findings and limits: Differentially abundant clones: around 1.2 between replicates, 16.4 at around 14 days, approximately 19 at four. Approximately two-week clone count variance significantly increased as total template count grew.

The V gene's germline CDR1 is SNHLY and CDR2 FYNNEI. V shed 6 bases and J shed 0 bases, with 8 bases lying between them. This CDR3 spans 14 amino acids. Healthy donors had no documented immune events, such as infections, while sampled. Generated by immunoSEQ multiplex PCR, the TCRdb table keeps only in-frame clones and is missing some. The sample comprises about 90,000 clones, 86% of which are singletons, and roughly 5.9% rests with the top ten. This clone was counted a few times. Its specificity is unknown. The chain employs TRBV2 and TRBJ1-4; the D gene is possibly TRBD1 (5 bases). The sample consisted of blood. The TCR originated in a person aged 18 to 75 in good health. CDR3 region: CASRRTTTNEKLFF. The DNA of the CDR3 is TGTGCCAGCAGAAGGACAACAACTAATGAAAAACTGTTTTTT.